The present T cell receptor beta chain was sequenced within a study of blood T cell repertoires in COVID-19. Turning to the study itself: Italy, Spain and the United States were the sources of the convalescent and acute COVID-19 samples. PBMCs, B-cell-depleted T cells, or T cells provided the cDNA or gDNA that made up the material.

CDR1 and CDR2 (germline): SGHAT, FQNNGV. The CDR3 consists of 12 residues. Trimming removed 3 bases at V and 11 bases at J, with 12 bases between. Seattle-derived patients entered the study during active infection and were followed longitudinally. Authors' processing steps: Estimates of nucleated cell counts were drawn from the amplification of reference gene primers. Measured with immunoSEQ multiplex PCR; TCRdb has only the in-frame clones, and not every one. V and J calls and clone size follow that table, whereas D and trimming were derived from the DNA. The data show 220,000 or so clones, with 82% seen just once and approximately 8.4% held by the top ten.

The source of this sequence is a woman aged 80 or over with COVID-19, enrolled during active disease. The chain joins TRBV11-2 to TRBJ2-3; D not resolved. The sequencing sample was made of peripheral blood. The DNA for the CDR3 is TGTGCCAGCAGCTTTTGGAGACTCGAGCAGTATTTT. It encodes CASSFWRLEQYF.